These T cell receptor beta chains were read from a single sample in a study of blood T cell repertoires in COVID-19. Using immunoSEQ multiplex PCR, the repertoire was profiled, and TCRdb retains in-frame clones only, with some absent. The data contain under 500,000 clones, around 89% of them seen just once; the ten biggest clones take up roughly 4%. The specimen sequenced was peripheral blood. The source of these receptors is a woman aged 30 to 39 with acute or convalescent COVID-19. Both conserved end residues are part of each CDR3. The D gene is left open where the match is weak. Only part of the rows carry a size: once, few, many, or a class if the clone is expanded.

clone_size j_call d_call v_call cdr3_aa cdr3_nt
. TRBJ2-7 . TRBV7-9 CASSLWDNIHEQYF TGTGCCAGCAGCTTATGGGACAACATCCACGAGCAGTACTTC
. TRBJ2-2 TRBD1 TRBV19 CASSIAAGTGNTGELFF TGTGCCAGTAGTATAGCTGCCGGGACAGGAAACACCGGGGAGCTGTTTTTT
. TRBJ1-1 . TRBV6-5 CASSYAGRNTEAFF TGTGCCAGCAGTTACGCAGGTCGGAACACTGAAGCTTTCTTT
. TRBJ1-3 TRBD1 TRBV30 CACAKRPGQSSGNTIYF TGTGCCTGCGCAAAACGTCCGGGACAGAGCTCTGGAAACACCATATATTTT
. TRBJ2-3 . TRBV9 CASSVLGGVTDTQYF TGTGCCAGCAGCGTACTCGGGGGAGTCACAGATACGCAGTATTTT
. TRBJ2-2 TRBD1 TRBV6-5 CATHGQGNTGELFF TGTGCCACCCACGGACAGGGAAACACCGGGGAGCTGTTTTTT
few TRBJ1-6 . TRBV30 CAWGRSSYNSPLHF TGTGCCTGGGGTAGAAGCTCCTATAATTCACCCCTCCACTTT
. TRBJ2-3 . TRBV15 CATKRAQSTDTQYF TGTGCCACCAAGAGGGCCCAAAGCACAGATACGCAGTATTTT
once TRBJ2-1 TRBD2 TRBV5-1 CASSFRQGGDGEQFF TGCGCCAGCAGCTTTCGGCAGGGAGGGGATGGTGAGCAGTTCTTC
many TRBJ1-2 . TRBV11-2 CASSRQAGYGYTF TGTGCCAGCAGCCGCCAAGCGGGCTATGGCTACACCTTC
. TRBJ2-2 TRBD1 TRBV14 CASSQREGGVYTGELFF TGTGCCAGCAGCCAACGTGAAGGGGGCGTCTACACCGGGGAGCTGTTTTTT
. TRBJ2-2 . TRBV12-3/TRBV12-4 CASSRVSGELFF TGTGCCAGCAGCCGGGTGTCCGGGGAGCTGTTTTTT
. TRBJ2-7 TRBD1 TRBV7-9 CASSWPGQGDPYEQYF TGTGCCAGCAGCTGGCCGGGACAGGGGGATCCCTACGAGCAGTACTTC
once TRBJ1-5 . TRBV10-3 CAISEGGDTHQPQHF TGTGCCATCAGTGAGGGGGGGGACACACATCAGCCCCAGCATTTT
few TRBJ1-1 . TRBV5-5 CASSLVRETEAFF TGTGCCAGCAGCTTGGTACGAGAAACTGAAGCTTTCTTT
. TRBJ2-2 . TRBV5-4 CASSLYPEAGELFF TGTGCCAGCAGCTTATATCCAGAGGCCGGGGAGCTGTTTTTT
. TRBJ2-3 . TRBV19 CASSIVGTDTQYF TGTGCCAGTAGTATAGTCGGCACAGATACGCAGTATTTT
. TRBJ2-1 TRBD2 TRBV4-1 CASSQATGGPYNEQFF TGCGCCAGCAGCCAAGCGACGGGGGGGCCCTACAATGAGCAGTTCTTC
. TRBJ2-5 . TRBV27 CASSLYRETQETQYF TGTGCCAGCAGTTTGTACAGGGAGACCCAAGAGACCCAGTACTTC
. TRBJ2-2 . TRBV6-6 CASSNGLISTGELFF TGTGCCAGCAGCAATGGACTGATCTCCACCGGGGAGCTGTTTTTT
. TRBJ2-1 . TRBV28 CASRLTNEQFF TGTGCCAGCAGGCTAACCAATGAGCAGTTCTTC
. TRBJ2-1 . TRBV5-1 CASSLARGSSYNEQFF TGCGCCAGCAGCTTGGCTCGGGGGAGCTCCTACAATGAGCAGTTCTTC
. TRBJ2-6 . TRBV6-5 CASSTGSGANVLTF TGTGCCAGCAGCACAGGCTCTGGGGCCAACGTCCTGACTTTC
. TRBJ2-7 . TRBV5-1 CASSLEALSRGSYEQYF TGCGCCAGCAGCTTGGAGGCTTTGTCGCGGGGTAGTTACGAGCAGTACTTC